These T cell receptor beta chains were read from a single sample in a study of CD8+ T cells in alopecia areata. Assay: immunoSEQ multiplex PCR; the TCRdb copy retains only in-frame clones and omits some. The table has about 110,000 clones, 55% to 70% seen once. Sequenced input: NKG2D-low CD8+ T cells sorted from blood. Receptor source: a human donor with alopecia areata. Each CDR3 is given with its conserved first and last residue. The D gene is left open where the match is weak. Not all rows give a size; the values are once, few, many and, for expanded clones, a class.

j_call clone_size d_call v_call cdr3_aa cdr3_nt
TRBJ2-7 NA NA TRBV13 CASSLESSYEQYF TGTGCCAGCAGCTTAGAAAGCTCCTACGAGCAGTACTTC
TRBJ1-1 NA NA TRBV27 CASSLSWGNTEAFF TGTGCCAGCAGTCTGTCTTGGGGGAACACTGAAGCTTTCTTT
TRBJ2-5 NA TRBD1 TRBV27 CASSYRGQVRETQYF TGTGCCAGCAGTTACAGGGGGCAGGTGAGAGAGACCCAGTACTTC
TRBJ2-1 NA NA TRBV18 CASSPSKNEQFF TGTGCCAGCTCACCGTCAAAGAATGAGCAGTTCTTC
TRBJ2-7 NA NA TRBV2 CASSDLANGHYEQYF TGTGCCAGCAGTGATTTGGCGAACGGCCACTACGAGCAGTACTTC
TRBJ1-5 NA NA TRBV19 CASMVEAVLNQPQHF TGTGCCAGTATGGTGGAAGCCGTTCTCAATCAGCCCCAGCATTTT
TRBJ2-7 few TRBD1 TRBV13 CASSPPGQGASEQYF TGTGCCAGCAGCCCTCCGGGACAGGGGGCCTCCGAGCAGTACTTC
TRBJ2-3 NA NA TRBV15 CATSRGDSGYGTDTQYF TGTGCCACCAGCAGAGGTGACAGCGGCTACGGCACAGATACGCAGTATTTT
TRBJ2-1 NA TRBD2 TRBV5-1 CASSLRTGTSGRDEQFF TGCGCCAGCAGCTTACGCACAGGGACTAGCGGGAGAGATGAGCAGTTCTTC
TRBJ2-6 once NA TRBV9 CASSVGSGANVLTF TGTGCCAGCAGCGTCGGCTCTGGGGCCAACGTCCTGACTTTC
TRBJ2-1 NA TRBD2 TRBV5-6 CASSLWTSGKSVGQFF TGTGCCAGCAGCCTCTGGACTAGCGGGAAATCCGTAGGGCAGTTCTTC
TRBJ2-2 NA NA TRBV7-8 CASSLIKNTGELFF TGTGCCAGCAGCTTAATCAAGAACACCGGGGAGCTGTTTTTT
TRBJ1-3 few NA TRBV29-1 CSAGVSAGNTIYF TGCAGCGCAGGGGTCTCGGCTGGAAACACCATATATTTT
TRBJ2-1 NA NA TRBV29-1 CSVEDPFPGLGERRSTYNEQFF TGCAGCGTTGAAGATCCCTTCCCGGGACTGGGAGAACGTAGGTCCACCTACAATGAGCAGTTCTTC
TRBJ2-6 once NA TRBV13 CASREMDSGANVLTF TGTGCCAGCAGAGAGATGGACTCTGGGGCCAACGTCCTGACTTTC
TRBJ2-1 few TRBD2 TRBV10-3 CAISEKRETRDEQFF TGTGCCATCAGTGAAAAGCGGGAGACCCGCGATGAGCAGTTCTTC
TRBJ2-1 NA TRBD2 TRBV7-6 CASSLGSSGGSSYNEQFF TGTGCCAGCAGCTTGGGGTCTAGCGGGGGGAGCTCCTACAATGAGCAGTTCTTC
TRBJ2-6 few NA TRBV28 CASSLSNYGGSGANVLTF TGTGCCAGCAGTTTATCAAATTACGGTGGCTCTGGGGCCAACGTCCTGACTTTC
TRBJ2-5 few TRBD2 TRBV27 CASSLRREKRETQYF TGTGCCAGCAGTTTAAGGCGGGAGAAGCGGGAGACCCAGTACTTC
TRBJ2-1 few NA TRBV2 CASSEPGGPSSYNEQFF TGTGCCAGCAGTGAACCGGGCGGCCCAAGCTCCTACAATGAGCAGTTCTTC
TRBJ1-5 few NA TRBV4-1 CASSQEVGQPNQPQHF TGCGCCAGCAGCCAAGAAGTTGGGCAGCCAAATCAGCCCCAGCATTTT
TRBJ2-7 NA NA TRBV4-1 CASSQESAGPYEQYF TGCGCCAGCAGCCAAGAATCAGCGGGCCCCTACGAGCAGTACTTC
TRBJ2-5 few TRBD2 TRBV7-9 CASSLAPSGRETQYF TGTGCCAGCAGCTTAGCCCCTAGCGGGAGGGAGACCCAGTACTTC
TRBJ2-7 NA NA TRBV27 CASSPPRAGPTYEQYF TGTGCCAGCAGCCCTCCCCGGGCAGGGCCAACCTACGAGCAGTACTTC